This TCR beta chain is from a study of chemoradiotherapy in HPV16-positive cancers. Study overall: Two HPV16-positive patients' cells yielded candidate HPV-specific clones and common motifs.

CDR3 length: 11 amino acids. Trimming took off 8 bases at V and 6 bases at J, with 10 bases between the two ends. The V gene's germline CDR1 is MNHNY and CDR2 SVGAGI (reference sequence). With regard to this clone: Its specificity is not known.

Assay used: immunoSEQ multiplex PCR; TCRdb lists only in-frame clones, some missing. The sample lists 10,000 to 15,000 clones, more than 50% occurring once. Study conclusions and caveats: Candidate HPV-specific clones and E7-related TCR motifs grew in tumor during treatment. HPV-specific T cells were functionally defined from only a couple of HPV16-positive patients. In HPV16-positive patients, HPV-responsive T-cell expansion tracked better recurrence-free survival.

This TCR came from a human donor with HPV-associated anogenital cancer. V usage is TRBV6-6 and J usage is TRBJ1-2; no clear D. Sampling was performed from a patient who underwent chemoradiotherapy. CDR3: CASGRGDGYTF. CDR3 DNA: TGTGCCAGCGGGCGGGGAGATGGCTACACCTTC.